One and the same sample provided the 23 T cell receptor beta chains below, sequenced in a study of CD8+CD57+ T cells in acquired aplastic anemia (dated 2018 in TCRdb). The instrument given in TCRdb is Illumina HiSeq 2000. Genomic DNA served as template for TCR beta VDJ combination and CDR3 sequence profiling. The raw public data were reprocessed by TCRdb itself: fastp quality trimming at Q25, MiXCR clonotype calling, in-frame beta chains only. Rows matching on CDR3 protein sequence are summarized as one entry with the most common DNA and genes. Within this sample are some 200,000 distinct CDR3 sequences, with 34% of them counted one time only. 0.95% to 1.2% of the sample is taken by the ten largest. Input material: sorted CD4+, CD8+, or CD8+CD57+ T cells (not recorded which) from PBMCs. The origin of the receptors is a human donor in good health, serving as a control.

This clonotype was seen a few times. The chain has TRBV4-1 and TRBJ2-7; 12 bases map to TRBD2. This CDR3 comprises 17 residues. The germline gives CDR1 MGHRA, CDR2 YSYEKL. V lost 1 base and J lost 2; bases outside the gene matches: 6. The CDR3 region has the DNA TGCGCCAGCAGCCAAGGGGGACTAGCGGGCGGTCCCTACGAGCAGTACTTC. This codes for CASSQGGLAGGPYEQYF.

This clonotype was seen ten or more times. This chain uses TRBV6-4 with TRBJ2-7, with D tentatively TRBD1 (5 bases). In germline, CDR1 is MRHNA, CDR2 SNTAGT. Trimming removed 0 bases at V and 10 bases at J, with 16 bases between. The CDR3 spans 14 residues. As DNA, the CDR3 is TGTGCCAGCAGTGACTCCTCCAGGGTTGTTTTTCAGTACTTC. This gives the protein CASSDSSRVVFQYF.

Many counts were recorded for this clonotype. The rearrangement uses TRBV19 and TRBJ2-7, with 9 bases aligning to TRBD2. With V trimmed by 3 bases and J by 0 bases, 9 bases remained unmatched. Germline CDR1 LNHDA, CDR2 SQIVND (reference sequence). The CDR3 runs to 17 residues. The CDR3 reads CASSMGAFSGSSYEQYF. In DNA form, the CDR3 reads TGTGCCAGTAGTATGGGGGCCTTTAGCGGGAGCTCCTACGAGCAGTACTTC.

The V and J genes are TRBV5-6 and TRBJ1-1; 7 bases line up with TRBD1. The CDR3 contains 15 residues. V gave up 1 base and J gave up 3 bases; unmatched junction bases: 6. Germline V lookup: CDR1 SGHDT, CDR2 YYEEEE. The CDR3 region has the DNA TGTGCCAGCAGCTTGCTCGACAGGGAGGACACTGAAGCTTTCTTT. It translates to CASSLLDREDTEAFF. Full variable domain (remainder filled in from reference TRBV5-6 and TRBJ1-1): DAGVTQSPTHLIKTRGQQVTLRCSPKSGHDTVSWYQQALGQGPQFIFQYYEEEERQRGNFPDRFSGHQFPNYSSELNVNALLLGDSALYLCASSLLDREDTEAFFGQGTRLTVV.

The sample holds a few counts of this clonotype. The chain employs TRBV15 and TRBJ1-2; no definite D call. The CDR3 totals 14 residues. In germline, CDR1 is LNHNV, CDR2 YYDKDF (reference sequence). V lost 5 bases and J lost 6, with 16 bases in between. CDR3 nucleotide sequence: TGTGCCACCAGCCCGGGTAGGATGGGCCATGGCTACACCTTC. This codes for CATSPGRMGHGYTF.

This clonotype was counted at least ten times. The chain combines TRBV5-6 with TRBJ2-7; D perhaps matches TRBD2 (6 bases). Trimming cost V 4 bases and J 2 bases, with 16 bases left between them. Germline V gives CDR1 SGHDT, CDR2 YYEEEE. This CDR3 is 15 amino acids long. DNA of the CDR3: TGTGCCAGCAGCCCGTGGTGGACGGGAGCCTACGAGCAGTACTTC. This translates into CASSPWWTGAYEQYF.

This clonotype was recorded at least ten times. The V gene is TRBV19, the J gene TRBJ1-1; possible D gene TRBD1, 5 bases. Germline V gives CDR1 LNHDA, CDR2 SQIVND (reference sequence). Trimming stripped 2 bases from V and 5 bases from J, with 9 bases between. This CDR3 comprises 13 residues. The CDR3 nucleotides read TGTGCCAGTAGTATACGGGGCTTGACTGAAGCTTTCTTT. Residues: CASSIRGLTEAFF. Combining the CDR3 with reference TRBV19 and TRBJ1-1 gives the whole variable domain DGGITQSPKYLFRKEGQNVTLSCEQNLNHDAMYWYRQDPGQGLRLIYYSQIVNDFQKGDIAEGYSVSREKKESFPLTVTSAQKNPTAFYLCASSIRGLTEAFFGQGTRLTVV.

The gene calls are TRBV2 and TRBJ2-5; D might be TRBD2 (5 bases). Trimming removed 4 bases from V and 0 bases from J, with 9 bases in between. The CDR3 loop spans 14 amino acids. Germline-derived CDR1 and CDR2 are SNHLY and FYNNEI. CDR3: CASSVGVNQETQYF. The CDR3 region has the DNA TGTGCCAGCAGTGTCGGGGTAAACCAAGAGACCCAGTACTTC.

CDR3 in DNA: TGTGCCGGACTCCGGGACACAAATTCACCCCTCCACTTT. Translated, it gives CAGLRDTNSPLHF. V usage is TRBV2 and J usage is TRBJ1-6; D might be TRBD1 (6 bases). This CDR3 has 13 residues. Germline V CDR1 and CDR2: SNHLY, FYNNEI. The ends were cut back, 11 bases at V and 7 bases at J, with 15 bases in the middle.

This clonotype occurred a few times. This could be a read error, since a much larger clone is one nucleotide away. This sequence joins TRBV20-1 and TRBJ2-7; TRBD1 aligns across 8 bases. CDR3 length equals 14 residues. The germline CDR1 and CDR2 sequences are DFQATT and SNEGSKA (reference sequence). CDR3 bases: TGCAGTGCTTTCCGTGACAGGGGATCCTACGAGCAGTGCTTC. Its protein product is CSAFRDRGSYEQCF.

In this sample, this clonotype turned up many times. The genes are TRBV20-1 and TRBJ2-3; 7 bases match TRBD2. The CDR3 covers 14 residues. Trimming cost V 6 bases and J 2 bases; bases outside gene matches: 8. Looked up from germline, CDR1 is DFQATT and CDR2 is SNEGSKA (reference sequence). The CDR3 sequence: CSAAGTTHTDTQYF. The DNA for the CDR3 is TGCAGTGCAGCCGGGACTACGCACACAGATACGCAGTATTTT.

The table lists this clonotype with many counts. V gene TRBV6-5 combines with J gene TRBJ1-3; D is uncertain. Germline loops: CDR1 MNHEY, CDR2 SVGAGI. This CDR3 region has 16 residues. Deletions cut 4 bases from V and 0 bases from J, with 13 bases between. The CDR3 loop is CASSSAEEPSGNTIYF. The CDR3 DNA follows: TGTGCCAGCAGTTCCGCCGAGGAACCCTCTGGAAACACCATATATTTT.

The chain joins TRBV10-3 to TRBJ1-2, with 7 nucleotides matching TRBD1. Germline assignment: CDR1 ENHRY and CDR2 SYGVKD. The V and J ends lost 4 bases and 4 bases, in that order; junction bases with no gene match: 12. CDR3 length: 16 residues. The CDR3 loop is CAISARGQDYRYGYTF. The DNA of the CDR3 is TGTGCCATCAGTGCGAGAGGACAGGACTATCGCTATGGCTACACCTTC.

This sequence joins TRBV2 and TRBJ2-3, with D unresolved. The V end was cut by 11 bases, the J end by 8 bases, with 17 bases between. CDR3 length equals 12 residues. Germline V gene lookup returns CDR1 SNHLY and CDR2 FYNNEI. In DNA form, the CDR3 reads TGTGCCTGCCAGCAGTCCCTTATTACGCAGTATTTT. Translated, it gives CACQQSLITQYF. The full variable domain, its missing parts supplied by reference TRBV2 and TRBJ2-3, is EPEVTQTPSHQVTQMGQEVILRCVPISNHLYFYWYRQILGQKVEFLVSFYNNEISEKSEIFDDQFSVERPDGSNFTLKIRSTKLEDSAMYFCACQQSLITQYFGPGTRLTVL.

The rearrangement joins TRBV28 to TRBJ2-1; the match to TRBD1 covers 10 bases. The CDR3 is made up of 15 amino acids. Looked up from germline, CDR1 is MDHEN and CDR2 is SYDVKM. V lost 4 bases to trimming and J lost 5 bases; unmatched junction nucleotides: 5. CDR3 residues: CASSSPGQGDNEQFF. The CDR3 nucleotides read TGTGCCAGCAGTTCCCCCGGACAGGGGGACAATGAGCAGTTCTTC.

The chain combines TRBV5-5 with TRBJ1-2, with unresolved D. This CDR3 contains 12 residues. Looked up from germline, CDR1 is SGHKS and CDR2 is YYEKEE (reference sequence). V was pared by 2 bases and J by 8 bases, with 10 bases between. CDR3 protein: CASSLANGGYTF. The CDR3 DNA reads TGTGCCAGCAGCTTAGCGAACGGAGGCTACACCTTC. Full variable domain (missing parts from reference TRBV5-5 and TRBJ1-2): DAGVTQSPTHLIKTRGQQVTLRCSPISGHKSVSWYQQVLGQGPQFIFQYYEKEERGRGNFPDRFSARQFPNYSSELNVNALLLGDSALYLCASSLANGGYTFGSGTRLTVV.

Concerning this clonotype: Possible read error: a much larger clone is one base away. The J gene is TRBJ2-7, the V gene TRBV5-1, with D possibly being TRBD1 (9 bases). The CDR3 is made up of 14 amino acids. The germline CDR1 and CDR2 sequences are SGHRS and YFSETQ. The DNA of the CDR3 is TGCGCCGGCAGCTTAGCGGGACAGGGCTACGAGCAGTACTTC. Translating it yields CAGSLAGQGYEQYF.

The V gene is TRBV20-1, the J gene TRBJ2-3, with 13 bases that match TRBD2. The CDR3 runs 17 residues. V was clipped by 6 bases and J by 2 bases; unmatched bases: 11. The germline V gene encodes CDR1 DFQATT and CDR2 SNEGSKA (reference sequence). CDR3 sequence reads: CSATSGRPEIVTDTQYF. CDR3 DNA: TGCAGTGCGACTAGCGGGAGGCCGGAGATCGTCACAGATACGCAGTATTTT.

In DNA form, the CDR3 reads TGTGCCAGCAGCTTAGCGCGGGGACAGGGTAGTAATTCACCCCTCCACTTT. This encodes CASSLARGQGSNSPLHF. The V call is TRBV7-2, the J call TRBJ1-6, with TRBD1 matching over 9 bases. The CDR3 length is 17 residues. V dropped 0 bases and J dropped 6; count of bases not matched to a gene: 6. The germline V gene has CDR1 SGHTA and CDR2 FQGNSA.

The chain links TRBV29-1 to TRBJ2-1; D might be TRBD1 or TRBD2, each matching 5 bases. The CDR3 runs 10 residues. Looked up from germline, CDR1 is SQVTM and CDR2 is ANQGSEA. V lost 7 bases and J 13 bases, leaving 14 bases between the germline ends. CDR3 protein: CSAPGPGQFF. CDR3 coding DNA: TGCAGCGCACCGGGACCAGGACAGTTCTTC.

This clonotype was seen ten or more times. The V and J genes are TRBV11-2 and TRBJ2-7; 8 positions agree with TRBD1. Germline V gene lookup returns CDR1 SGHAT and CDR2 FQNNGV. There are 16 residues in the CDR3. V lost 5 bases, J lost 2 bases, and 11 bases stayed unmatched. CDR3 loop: CASSPLSGQGTYEQYF. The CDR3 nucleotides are TGTGCCAGCAGCCCACTTAGCGGACAGGGTACCTACGAGCAGTACTTC.

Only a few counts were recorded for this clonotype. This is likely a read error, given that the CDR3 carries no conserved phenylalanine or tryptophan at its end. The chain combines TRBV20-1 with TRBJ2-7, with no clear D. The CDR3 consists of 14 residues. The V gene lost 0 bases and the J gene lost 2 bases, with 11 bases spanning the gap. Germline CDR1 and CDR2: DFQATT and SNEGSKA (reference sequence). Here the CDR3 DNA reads TGCAGTGCTAGAGATAGCAGGTTAGCCTACGAGCAGTACCTC. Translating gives CSARDSRLAYEQYL.

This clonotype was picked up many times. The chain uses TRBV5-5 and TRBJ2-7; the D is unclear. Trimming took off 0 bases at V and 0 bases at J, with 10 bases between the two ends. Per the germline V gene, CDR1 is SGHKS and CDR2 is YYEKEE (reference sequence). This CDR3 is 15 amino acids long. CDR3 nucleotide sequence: TGTGCCAGCAGCTTGGTACAGCGAGACTCCTACGAGCAGTACTTC. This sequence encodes CASSLVQRDSYEQYF.